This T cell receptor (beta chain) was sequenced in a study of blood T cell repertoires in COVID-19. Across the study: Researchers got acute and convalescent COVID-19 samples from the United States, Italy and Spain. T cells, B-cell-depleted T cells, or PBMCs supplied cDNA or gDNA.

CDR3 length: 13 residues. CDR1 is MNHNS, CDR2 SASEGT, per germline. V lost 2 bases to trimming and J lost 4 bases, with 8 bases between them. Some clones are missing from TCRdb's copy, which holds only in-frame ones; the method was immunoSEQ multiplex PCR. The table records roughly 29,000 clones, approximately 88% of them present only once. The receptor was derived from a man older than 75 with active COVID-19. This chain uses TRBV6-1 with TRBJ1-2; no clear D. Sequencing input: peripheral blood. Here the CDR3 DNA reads TGTGCCAGCAGTGAATCGGAGGTCTATGGCTACACCTTC. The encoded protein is CASSESEVYGYTF.